This T cell receptor (beta chain) comes out of a study of blood T cell repertoires in COVID-19. Study overall: PBMCs, B-cell-depleted T cells, or T cells provided the cDNA or gDNA that made up the material.

Germline V gene sequence: CDR1 SGHTS, CDR2 YDEGEE. There are 14 residues in the CDR3. Unmatched junction bases numbered 6, after V lost 5 bases and J lost 7 bases. Individuals drawn from under 30 US areas were roughly 18 to 95 years old. Grouping used clinical history reported by participants in a survey and questionnaire. TCRdb's table, derived via immunoSEQ multiplex PCR, lists solely in-frame clones and lacks some. The top ten hold about 2.7% of the sample, which has some 350,000 clones, about 88% seen once. The chain joins TRBV5-8 to TRBJ1-6, with 7 bases aligning to TRBD1. Sample: PBMCs or T cells enriched from blood (not recorded which). The sequence was obtained from a young woman who had recovered from COVID-19. The chain's CDR3 is CASRPGTANSPLHF. The CDR3 coding sequence is TGTGCCAGCAGACCCGGGACAGCAAATTCACCCCTCCACTTT. Full variable domain (outside the CDR3, taken from reference TRBV5-8 and TRBJ1-6): EAGVTQSPTHLIKTRGQQATLRCSPISGHTSVYWYQQALGLGLQFLLWYDEGEERNRGNFPPRFSGRQFPNYSSELNVNALELEDSALYLCASRPGTANSPLHFGNGTRLTVT.